The 3 T cell receptor beta chains presented below share a single source sample, sequenced in a study of CD4+ T cells in melanoma. The repertoire was sequenced with immunoSEQ multiplex PCR; TCRdb's copy has only in-frame clones and lacks some. The sample has 13,000 or so clones, around three quarters seen once. Sequencing input: cells from a culture (not recorded whether cultured in vitro). These receptors were collected from a human donor with melanoma.

The chain has TRBV5-6 and TRBJ1-2; 9 bases are shared with TRBD1. CDR3 length equals 13 residues. V lost 2 bases, J lost 8 bases, and 4 bases stayed unmatched. Germline V lookup: CDR1 SGHDT, CDR2 YYEEEE. The CDR3 DNA follows: TGTGCCAGCAGCTTTACAGGGGGCTGGGGCTACACCTTC. This translates into CASSFTGGWGYTF.

By sample share, this clone is medium-sized. CDR3 in DNA: TGTGCCAGCAGCCCCGTGATGAGCGACACCGGGGAGCTGTTTTTT. Residues: CASSPVMSDTGELFF. V is TRBV5-4 and J is TRBJ2-2; D not resolved. Germline V gene data show CDR1 as SGHNT and CDR2 as YYREEE (reference sequence). The V gene lost 4 bases and the J gene lost 3 bases, with 13 bases spanning the gap. This CDR3 contains 15 residues. Full variable domain (remainder filled in from reference TRBV5-4 and TRBJ2-2): ETGVTQSPTHLIKTRGQQVTLRCSSQSGHNTVSWYQQALGQGPQFIFQYYREEENGRGNFPPRFSGLQFPNYSSELNVNALELDDSALYLCASSPVMSDTGELFFGEGSRLTVL.

The CDR3 spells CASSEGVGRPNEKLFF. CDR3 coding DNA: TGTGCCAGCAGTGAGGGGGTGGGCCGGCCGAATGAAAAACTGTTTTTT. The rearrangement uses TRBV6-1 and TRBJ1-4, with D possibly matching TRBD1 (5 bases). The CDR3 runs to 16 residues. Germline values: CDR1 MNHNS, CDR2 SASEGT. Trimming took off 3 bases at V and 5 bases at J, with 16 bases between the two ends.